Following are 8 T cell receptor beta chains from one sample sequenced in a study of identical twins. TCRdb used MiXCR to reprocess the 5' RACE reads, holding one entry per CDR3 protein. The repertoire holds fewer than 800,000 distinct CDR3 sequences, about 7.1% seen once, with 1.6% in the top ten. This sample also appeared in a second study, on yellow fever vaccine responses in identical twins.

Sequences were obtained from PBMCs. The receptor set was obtained from a woman under 30 in good health.

The chain joins TRBV10-2 to TRBJ2-1; 7 bases are shared with TRBD1. Germline-derived CDR1 and CDR2 are WSHSY and SAAADI. The length of the CDR3 is 13 residues. V gave up 11 bases and J gave up 3 bases; unmatched junction bases: 7. CDR3 nucleotides: TGCGCCGCCCGGACAGGCGACTACAATGAGCAGTTCTTC. Translating gives CAARTGDYNEQFF.

This clonotype was seen ten or more times. J is TRBJ1-2 and V is TRBV6-2 or TRBV6-3; unclear D gene. V dropped 8 bases and J dropped 0 bases, with 10 bases sitting between them. The CDR3 contains 13 residues. Germline loops: CDR1 MNHEY, CDR2 SVGEGT. CDR3 nucleotide sequence: TGTGCCAGCCTTCGGGGAGCTAACTATGGCTACACCTTC. Protein sequence: CASLRGANYGYTF.

Many counts were recorded for this clonotype. The germline gene is not matched at one end of the junction; a read error may be the cause. The rearrangement links TRBV28 to TRBJ2-1, with TRBD1 as a possible D gene (5 bases). The CDR3 runs to 13 residues. Germline V gene sequence: CDR1 MDHEN, CDR2 SYDVKM. CDR3 sequence reads: CASSLAPTDPRVF. Here the CDR3 DNA reads TGTGCCAGCAGTCTCGCCCCGACAGACCCCAGGGTCTTC.

This clonotype appeared a few times. V usage is TRBV7-2 and J usage is TRBJ2-2; 7 nucleotides agree with TRBD2. Germline CDR1 reads SGHTA; CDR2 reads FQGNSA. V dropped 1 base and J dropped 10; count of bases not matched to a gene: 6. The CDR3 sequence is 14 residues long. CDR3 bases: TGTGCCAGCAGCTTAGTCCTAGCGGATATGGAGCTGTTTTTT. Amino acid sequence: CASSLVLADMELFF.

The chain is built from TRBV5-1 and TRBJ2-2, with D perhaps TRBD1 (6 bases). The CDR3 extends over 14 amino acids. Germline V gene sequence: CDR1 SGHRS, CDR2 YFSETQ. V was trimmed by 4 bases and J by 5 bases, leaving 12 bases between them. CDR3 loop: CASSTAQGTGELFF. CDR3 DNA sequence: TGCGCCAGCAGCACGGCTCAGGGGACCGGGGAGCTGTTTTTT.

CDR3 protein: CASSQGQISYEQYF. The CDR3 nucleotides read TGTGCCAGCAGCCAGGGACAGATCTCCTACGAGCAGTACTTC. The J gene is TRBJ2-7, the V gene TRBV4-2; TRBD1 agrees at 7 bases. CDR1 is LGHNA and CDR2 is YNFKEQ in the germline V gene. The CDR3 has 14 amino acids. With V trimmed by 3 bases and J by 0 bases, 2 bases remained unmatched.

The CDR3 spells CASSMGTRAGTGELFF. The CDR3 DNA sequence: TGTGCCAGCAGTATGGGCACCAGGGCGGGCACCGGGGAGCTGTTTTTT. This rearrangement joins TRBV12-3 or TRBV12-4 to TRBJ2-2; either TRBD1 or TRBD2 may fit D (5 bases each). The CDR3 runs to 16 residues. Trimming cost V 5 bases and J 4 bases, with 17 bases left between them.

This clonotype was counted a few times. The chain employs TRBV2 and TRBJ1-4; 7 positions match TRBD1. From germline, CDR1 is SNHLY and CDR2 FYNNEI. The CDR3 contains 16 residues. With V trimmed by 2 bases and J by 5 bases, 8 bases remained unmatched. The CDR3 reads CASSERAGTVNEKLFF. The CDR3 bases are TGTGCCAGCAGTGAAAGAGCCGGGACAGTGAATGAAAAACTGTTTTTT.